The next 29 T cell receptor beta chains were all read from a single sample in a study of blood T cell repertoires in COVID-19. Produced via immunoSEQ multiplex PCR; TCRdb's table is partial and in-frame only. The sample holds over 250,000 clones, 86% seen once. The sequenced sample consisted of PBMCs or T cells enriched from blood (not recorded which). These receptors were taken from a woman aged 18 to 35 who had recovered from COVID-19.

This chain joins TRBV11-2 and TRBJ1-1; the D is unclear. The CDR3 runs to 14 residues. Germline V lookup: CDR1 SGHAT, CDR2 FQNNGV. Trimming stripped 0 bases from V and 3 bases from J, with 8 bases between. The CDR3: CASSLDVADTEAFF. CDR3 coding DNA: TGTGCCAGCAGCTTAGATGTGGCGGACACTGAAGCTTTCTTT.

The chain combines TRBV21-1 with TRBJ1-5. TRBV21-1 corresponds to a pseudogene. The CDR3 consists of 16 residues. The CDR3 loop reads CASTLDGVPVNQPQHF. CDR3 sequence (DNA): TGTGCCAGCACCCTAGACGGAGTCCCGGTAAATCAGCCCCAGCATTTT.

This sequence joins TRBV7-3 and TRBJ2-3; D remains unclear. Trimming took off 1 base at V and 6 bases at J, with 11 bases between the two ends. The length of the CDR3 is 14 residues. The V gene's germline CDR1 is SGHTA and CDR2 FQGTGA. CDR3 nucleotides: TGTGCCAGCAGCTTAAGCCCCGCGTCGGATACGCAGTATTTT. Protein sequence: CASSLSPASDTQYF.

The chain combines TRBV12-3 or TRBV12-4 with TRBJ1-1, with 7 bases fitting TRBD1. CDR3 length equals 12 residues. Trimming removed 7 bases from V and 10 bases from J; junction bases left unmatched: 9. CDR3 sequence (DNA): TGTGCCAGCAAGGGGGCCCTAATCGGAGCTTTCTTT. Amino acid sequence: CASKGALIGAFF.

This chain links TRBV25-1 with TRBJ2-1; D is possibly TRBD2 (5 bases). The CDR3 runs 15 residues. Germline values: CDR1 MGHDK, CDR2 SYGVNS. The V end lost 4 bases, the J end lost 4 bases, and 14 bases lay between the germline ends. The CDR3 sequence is CASSGPGKMYNEQFF. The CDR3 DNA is TGTGCCAGCAGTGGGCCCGGGAAGATGTACAATGAGCAGTTCTTC.

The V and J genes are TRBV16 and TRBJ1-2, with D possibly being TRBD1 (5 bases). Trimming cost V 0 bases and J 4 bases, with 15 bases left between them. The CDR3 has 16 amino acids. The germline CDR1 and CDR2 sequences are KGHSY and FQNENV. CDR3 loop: CASSQSRGGYGYGYTF. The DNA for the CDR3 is TGTGCCAGCAGCCAATCGCGCGGGGGGTACGGCTATGGCTACACCTTC.

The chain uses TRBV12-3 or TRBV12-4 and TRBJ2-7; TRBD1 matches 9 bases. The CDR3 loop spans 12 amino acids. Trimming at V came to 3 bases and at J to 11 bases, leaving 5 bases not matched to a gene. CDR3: CASSLGDRAEYF. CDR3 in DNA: TGTGCCAGCAGTTTGGGGGACAGGGCGGAGTACTTC.

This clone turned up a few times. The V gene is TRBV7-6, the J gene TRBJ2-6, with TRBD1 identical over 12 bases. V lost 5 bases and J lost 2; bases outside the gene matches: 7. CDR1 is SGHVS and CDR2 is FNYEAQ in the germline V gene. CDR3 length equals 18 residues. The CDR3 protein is CASSTSGTGGAGANVLTF. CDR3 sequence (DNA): TGTGCCAGCAGCACCTCCGGGACAGGGGGCGCTGGGGCCAACGTCCTGACTTTC.

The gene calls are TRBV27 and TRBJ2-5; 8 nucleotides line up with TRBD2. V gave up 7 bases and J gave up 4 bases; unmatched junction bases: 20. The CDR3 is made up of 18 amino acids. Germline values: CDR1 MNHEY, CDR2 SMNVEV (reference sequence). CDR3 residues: CASIPPTPVGTSRETQYF. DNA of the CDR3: TGTGCCAGCATCCCACCAACCCCGGTTGGGACTAGTAGAGAGACCCAGTACTTC.

This chain's CDR3 is CAWSGQVPNYGYTF. The CDR3 DNA is TGTGCCTGGAGTGGACAGGTACCAAACTATGGCTACACCTTC. The V call is TRBV30, the J call TRBJ1-2; the D gene is possibly TRBD1 (6 bases). There are 14 residues in the CDR3. The germline V gene encodes CDR1 GTSNPN and CDR2 SVGIG (reference sequence). V lost 1 base to trimming and J lost 2 bases, with 11 bases between them.

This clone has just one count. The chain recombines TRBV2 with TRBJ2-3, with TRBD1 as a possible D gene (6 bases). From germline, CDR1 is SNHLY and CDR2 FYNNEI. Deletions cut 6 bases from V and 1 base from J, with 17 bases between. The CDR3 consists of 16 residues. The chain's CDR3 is CASSLAGDRGTDTQYF. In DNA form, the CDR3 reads TGTGCCAGCAGCCTCGCAGGGGATAGGGGCACAGATACGCAGTATTTT.

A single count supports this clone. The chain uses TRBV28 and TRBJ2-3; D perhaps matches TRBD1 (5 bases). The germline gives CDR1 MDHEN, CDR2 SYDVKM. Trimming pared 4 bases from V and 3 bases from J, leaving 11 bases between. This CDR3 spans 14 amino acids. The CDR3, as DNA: TGTGCCAGCAGTTCCGGACATGTGACAGATACGCAGTATTTT. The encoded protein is CASSSGHVTDTQYF.

CDR3 nucleotide sequence: TGTGCCAGCAGTTTCCCCCCCCGCGGGCGGGAGGACGTAGATACGCAGTATTTT. It yields the protein CASSFPPRGREDVDTQYF. This rearrangement joins TRBV28 to TRBJ2-3; 8 bases match TRBD2. Germline V lookup: CDR1 MDHEN, CDR2 SYDVKM. The CDR3 contains 18 residues. The ends lost 3 bases at V and 5 bases at J; junction bases unmatched: 16.

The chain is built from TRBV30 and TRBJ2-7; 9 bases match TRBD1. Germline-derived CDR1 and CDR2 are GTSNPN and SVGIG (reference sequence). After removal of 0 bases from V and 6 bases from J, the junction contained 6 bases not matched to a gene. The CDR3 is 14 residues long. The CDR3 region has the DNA TGTGCCTGGAGTGTCGGGACAGGGCTAACCGAGCAGTACTTC. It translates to CAWSVGTGLTEQYF.

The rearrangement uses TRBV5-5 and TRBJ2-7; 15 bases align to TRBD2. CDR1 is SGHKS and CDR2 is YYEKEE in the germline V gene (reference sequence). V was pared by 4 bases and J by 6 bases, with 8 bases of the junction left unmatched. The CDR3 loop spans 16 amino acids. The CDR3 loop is CASSGRTSGRAFEQYF. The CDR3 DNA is TGTGCCAGCAGCGGAAGGACTAGCGGGAGGGCCTTCGAGCAGTACTTC.

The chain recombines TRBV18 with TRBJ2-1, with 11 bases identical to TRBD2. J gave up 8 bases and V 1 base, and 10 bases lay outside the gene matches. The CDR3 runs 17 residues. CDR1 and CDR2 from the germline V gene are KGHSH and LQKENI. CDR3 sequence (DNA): TGTGCCAGCTCACCACTGTCTCTTATAGCGGGAGGGGATGAGCAGTTCTTC. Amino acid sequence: CASSPLSLIAGGDEQFF.

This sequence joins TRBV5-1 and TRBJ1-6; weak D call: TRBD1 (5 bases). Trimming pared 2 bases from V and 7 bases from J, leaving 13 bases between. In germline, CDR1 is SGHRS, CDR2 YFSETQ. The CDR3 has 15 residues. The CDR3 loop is CASSLPAGANSPLHF. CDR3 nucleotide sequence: TGCGCCAGCAGCTTACCGGCTGGGGCGAATTCACCCCTCCACTTT.

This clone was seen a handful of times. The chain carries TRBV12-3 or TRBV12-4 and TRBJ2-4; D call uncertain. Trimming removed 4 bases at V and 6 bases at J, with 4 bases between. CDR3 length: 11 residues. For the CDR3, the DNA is TGTGCCAGCAGTTCATTAAACATTCAGTACTTC. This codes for CASSSLNIQYF.

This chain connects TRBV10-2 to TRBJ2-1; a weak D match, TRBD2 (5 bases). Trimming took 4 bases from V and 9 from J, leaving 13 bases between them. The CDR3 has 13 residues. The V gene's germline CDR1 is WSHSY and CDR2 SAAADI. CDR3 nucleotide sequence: TGCGCCAGCAGTGGACTAACGGGATTTGAGCAGTTCTTC. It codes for CASSGLTGFEQFF.

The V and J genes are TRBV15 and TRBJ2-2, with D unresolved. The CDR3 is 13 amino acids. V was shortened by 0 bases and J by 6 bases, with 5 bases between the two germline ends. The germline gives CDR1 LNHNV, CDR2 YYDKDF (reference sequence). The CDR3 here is CATSRESPGELFF. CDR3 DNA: TGTGCCACCAGCAGAGAGTCTCCCGGGGAGCTGTTTTTT. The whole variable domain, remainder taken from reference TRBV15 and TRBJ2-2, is DAMVIQNPRYQVTQFGKPVTLSCSQTLNHNVMYWYQQKSSQAPKLLFHYYDKDFNNEADTPDNFQSRRPNTSFCFLDIRSPGLGDTAMYLCATSRESPGELFFGEGSRLTVL.

DNA of the CDR3: TGTGCCTGGAGCGGGACAGGGGGCGGTTATGGCTACACCTTC. Protein product: CAWSGTGGGYGYTF. The chain uses TRBV30 and TRBJ1-2; 12 bases are a match to TRBD1. Germline assignment: CDR1 GTSNPN and CDR2 SVGIG (reference sequence). V dropped 3 bases and J dropped 5; count of bases not matched to a gene: 4. The CDR3 consists of 14 residues. Variable domain in full (rest from reference TRBV30 and TRBJ1-2): SQTIHQWPATLVQPVGSPLSLECTVEGTSNPNLYWYRQAAGRGLQLLFYSVGIGQISSEVPQNLSASRPQDRQFILSSKKLLLSDSGFYLCAWSGTGGGYGYTFGSGTRLTVV.

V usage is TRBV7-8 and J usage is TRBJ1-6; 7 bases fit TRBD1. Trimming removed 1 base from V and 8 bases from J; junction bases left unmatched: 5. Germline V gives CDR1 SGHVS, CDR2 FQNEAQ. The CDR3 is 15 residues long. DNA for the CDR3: TGTGCCAGCAGCTTAGGGGGGGACAGCGATTCACCCCTCCACTTT. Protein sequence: CASSLGGDSDSPLHF.

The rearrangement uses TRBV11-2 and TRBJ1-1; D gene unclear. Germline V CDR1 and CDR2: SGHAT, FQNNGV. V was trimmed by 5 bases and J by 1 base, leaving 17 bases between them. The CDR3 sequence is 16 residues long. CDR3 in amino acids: CASSQRYQEANTEAFF. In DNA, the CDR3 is TGTGCCAGCAGCCAAAGGTATCAGGAGGCGAACACTGAAGCTTTCTTT.

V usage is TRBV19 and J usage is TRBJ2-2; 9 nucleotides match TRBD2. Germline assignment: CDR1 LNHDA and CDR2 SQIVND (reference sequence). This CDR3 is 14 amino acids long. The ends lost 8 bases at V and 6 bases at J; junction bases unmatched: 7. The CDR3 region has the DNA TGTGCCAGTCAGGGCGGGAGGGCCCCCGGGGAGCTGTTTTTT. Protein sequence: CASQGGRAPGELFF.

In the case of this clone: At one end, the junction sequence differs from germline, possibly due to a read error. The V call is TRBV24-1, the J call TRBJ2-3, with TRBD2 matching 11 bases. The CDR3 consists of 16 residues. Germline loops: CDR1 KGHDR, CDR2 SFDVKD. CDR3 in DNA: TGTGCCACCAGCGATTCGACTAGCGGGAACCCAGATACGCAGTATTTT. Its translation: CATSDSTSGNPDTQYF.

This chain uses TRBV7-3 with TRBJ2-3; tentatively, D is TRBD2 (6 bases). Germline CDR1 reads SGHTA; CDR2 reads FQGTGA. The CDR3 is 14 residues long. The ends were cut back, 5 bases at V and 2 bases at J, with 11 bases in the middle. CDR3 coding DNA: TGTGCCAGCAGCCGCGGGGACGTCACAGATACGCAGTATTTT. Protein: CASSRGDVTDTQYF.

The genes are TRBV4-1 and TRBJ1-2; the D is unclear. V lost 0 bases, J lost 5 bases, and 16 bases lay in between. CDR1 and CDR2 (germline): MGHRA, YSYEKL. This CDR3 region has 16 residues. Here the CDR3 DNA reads TGCGCCAGCAGCCAAGATACCCCGCGGCCTGGGTATGGCTACACCTTC. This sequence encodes CASSQDTPRPGYGYTF.

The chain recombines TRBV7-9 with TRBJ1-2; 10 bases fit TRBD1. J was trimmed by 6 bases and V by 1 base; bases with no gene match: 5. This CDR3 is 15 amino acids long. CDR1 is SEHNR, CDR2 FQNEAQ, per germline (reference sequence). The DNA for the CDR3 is TGTGCCAGCAGCTTAGACGGGACAGGGGTTCATGGCTACACCTTC. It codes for CASSLDGTGVHGYTF. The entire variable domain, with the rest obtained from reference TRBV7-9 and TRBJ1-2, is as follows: DTGVSQNPRHKITKRGQNVTFRCDPISEHNRLYWYRQTLGQGPEFLTYFQNEAQLEKSRLLSDRFSAERPKGSFSTLEIQRTEQGDSAMYLCASSLDGTGVHGYTFGSGTRLTVV.

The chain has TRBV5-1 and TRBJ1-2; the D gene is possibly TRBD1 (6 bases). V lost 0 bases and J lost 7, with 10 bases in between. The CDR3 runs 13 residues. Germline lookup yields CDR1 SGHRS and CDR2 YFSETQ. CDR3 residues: CASSLELGAGYTF. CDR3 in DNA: TGCGCCAGCAGCTTGGAGCTGGGGGCTGGCTACACCTTC.